This T cell receptor beta chain was sequenced for a study of CD8 T cells in Susac syndrome. It was negative isolation that provided the CD8+ and CD4+ T cells, whereas TEMRA cells were enriched by FACS. The CDR3 spans 12 residues. Trimming left V 0 bases short and J 10 bases short, with 12 bases between. The V gene's germline CDR1 is DFQATT and CDR2 SNEGSKA (reference sequence). RNA was extracted with the RNeasy kit, and a quantity of roughly 0.5 to 1 ug was reverse transcribed using random hexamers. A multiplex approach, immunoSEQ multiplex PCR, amplified TCR beta CDR3 across 54 Vbeta and 13 Jbeta. TCRdb fed the immunoSEQ multiplex PCR reads into MiXCR, producing one record per CDR3 protein. The sample has about 300,000 distinct CDR3 sequences, just over 90% seen once; the top ten hold roughly 0.07%.

The source material was CD4+ T cells from PBMCs. This TCR came from a human donor with multiple sclerosis. This chain links TRBV20-1 with TRBJ1-1; D gene uncertain. CDR3 protein: CSARDGRVRAFF. Here the CDR3 DNA reads TGCAGTGCTAGAGATGGGAGGGTGCGAGCTTTCTTT.